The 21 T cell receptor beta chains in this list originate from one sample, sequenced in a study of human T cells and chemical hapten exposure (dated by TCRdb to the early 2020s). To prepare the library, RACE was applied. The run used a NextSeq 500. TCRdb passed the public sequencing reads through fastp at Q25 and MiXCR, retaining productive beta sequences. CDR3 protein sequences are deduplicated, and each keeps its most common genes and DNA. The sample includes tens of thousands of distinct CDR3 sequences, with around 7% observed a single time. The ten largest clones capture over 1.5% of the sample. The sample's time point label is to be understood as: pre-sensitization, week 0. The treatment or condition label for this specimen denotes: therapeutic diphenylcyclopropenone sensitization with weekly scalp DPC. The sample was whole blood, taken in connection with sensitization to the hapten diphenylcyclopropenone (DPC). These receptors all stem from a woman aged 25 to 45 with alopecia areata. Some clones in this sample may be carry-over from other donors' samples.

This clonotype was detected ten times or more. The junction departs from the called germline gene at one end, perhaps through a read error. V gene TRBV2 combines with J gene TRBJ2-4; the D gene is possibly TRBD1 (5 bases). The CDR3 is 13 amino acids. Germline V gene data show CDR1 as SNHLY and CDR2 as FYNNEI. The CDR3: CASSGGQVAGTNF. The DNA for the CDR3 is TGTGCCAGCAGTGGGGGCCAGGTGGCAGGAACGAACTTC.

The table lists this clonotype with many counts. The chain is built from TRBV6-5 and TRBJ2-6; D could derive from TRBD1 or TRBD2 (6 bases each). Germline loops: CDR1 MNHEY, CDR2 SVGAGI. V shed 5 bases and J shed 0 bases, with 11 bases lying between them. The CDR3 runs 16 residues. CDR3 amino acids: CASSIQGGSGANVLTF. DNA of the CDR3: TGTGCCAGCAGTATACAGGGAGGCTCTGGGGCCAACGTCCTGACTTTC.

For the CDR3, the DNA is TGCAGTGCTAGTGGGGGGCTGGTCAATCAGCCCCAGCATTTT. Its translation: CSASGGLVNQPQHF. The J gene is TRBJ1-5, the V gene TRBV20-1, with D tentatively TRBD1 (6 bases). V was shortened by 3 bases and J by 3 bases, with 12 bases between the two germline ends. Germline V gene data show CDR1 as DFQATT and CDR2 as SNEGSKA (reference sequence). The CDR3 spans 14 residues.

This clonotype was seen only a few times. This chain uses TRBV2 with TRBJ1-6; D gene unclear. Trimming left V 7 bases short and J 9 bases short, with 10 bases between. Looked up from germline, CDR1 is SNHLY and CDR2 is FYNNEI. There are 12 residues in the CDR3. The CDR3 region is CASKAEFSPLHF. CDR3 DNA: TGTGCCAGCAAGGCTGAATTTTCACCCCTCCACTTT.

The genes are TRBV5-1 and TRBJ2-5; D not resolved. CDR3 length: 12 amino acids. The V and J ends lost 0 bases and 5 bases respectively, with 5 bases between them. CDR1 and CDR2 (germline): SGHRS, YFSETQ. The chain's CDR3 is CASSLASETQYF. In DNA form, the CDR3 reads TGCGCCAGCAGCTTGGCCTCCGAGACCCAGTACTTC.

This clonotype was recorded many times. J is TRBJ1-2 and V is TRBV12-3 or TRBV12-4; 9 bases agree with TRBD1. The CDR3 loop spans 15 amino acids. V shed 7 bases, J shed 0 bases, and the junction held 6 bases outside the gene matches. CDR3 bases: TGTGCCAGCACCCGGACAGGGGATGCTAACTATGGCTACACCTTC. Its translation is CASTRTGDANYGYTF.

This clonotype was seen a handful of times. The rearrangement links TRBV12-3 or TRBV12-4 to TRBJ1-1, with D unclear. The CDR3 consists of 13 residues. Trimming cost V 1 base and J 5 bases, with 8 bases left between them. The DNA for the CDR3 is TGTGCCAGCAGTTTAGACGGACTAACTGAAGCTTTCTTT. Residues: CASSLDGLTEAFF.

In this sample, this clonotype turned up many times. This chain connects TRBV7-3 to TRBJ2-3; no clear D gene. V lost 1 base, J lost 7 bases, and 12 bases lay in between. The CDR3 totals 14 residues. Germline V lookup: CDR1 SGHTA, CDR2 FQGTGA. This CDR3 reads CASSLSQESNTQYF. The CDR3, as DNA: TGTGCCAGCAGCTTAAGTCAGGAATCCAATACGCAGTATTTT.

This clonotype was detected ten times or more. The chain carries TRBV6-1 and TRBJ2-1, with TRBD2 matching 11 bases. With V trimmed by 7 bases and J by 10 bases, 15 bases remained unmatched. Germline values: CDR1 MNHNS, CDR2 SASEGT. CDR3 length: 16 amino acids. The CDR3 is CASNGLAGYGGREQFF. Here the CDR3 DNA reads TGTGCCAGCAATGGACTAGCGGGTTATGGCGGCCGGGAGCAGTTCTTC.

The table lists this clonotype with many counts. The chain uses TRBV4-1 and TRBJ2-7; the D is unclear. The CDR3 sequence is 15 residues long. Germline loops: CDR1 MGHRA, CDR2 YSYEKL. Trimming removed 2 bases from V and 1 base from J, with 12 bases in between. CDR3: CASSQSPVESYEQYF. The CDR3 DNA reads TGCGCCAGCAGCCAATCTCCCGTTGAGTCCTACGAGCAGTACTTC.

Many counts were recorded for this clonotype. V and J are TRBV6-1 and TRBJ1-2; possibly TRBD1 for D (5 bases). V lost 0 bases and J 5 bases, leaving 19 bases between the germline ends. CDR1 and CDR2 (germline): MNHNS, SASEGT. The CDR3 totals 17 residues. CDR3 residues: CASSEAFRVMISYGYTF. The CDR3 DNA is TGTGCCAGCAGTGAAGCGTTCAGGGTTATGATTAGTTATGGCTACACCTTC.

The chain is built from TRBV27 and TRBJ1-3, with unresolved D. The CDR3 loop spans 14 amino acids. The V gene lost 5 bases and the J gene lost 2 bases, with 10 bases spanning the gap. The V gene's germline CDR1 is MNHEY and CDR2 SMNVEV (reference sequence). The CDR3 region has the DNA TGTGCCAGCAGTCCAAGGACGACTGGAAACACCATATATTTT. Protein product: CASSPRTTGNTIYF.

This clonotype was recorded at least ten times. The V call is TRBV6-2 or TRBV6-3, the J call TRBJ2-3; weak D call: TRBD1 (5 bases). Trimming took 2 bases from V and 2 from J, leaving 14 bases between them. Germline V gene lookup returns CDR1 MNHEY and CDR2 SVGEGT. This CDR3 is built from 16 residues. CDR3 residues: CASSYVGALFTDTQYF. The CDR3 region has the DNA TGTGCCAGCAGTTACGTAGGGGCGCTTTTCACAGATACGCAGTATTTT.

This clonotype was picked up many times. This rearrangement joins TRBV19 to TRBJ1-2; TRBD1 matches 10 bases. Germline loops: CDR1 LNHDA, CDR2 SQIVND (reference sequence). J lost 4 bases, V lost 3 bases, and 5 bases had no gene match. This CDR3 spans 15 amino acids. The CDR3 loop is CASSIDRGHFYGYTF. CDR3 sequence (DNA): TGTGCCAGTAGTATCGACAGGGGGCACTTCTATGGCTACACCTTC.

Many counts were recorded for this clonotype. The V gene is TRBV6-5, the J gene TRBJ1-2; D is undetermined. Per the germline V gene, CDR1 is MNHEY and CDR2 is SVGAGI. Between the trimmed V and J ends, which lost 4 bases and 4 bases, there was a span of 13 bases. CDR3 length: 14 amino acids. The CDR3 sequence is CASSSPRSGYGYTF. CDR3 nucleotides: TGTGCCAGCAGTTCCCCCCGTTCAGGCTATGGCTACACCTTC.

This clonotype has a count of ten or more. The CDR3 DNA reads as TGTGCCAGCAGTTACTCCCCAGCGGGGAGCAACAATGAGCAGTTCTTC. Protein product: CASSYSPAGSNNEQFF. J is TRBJ2-1 and V is TRBV6-5; 7 bases are a match to TRBD2. CDR1 and CDR2 (germline): MNHEY, SVGAGI. This CDR3 spans 16 amino acids. V was pared by 0 bases and J by 5 bases, with 7 bases of the junction left unmatched.

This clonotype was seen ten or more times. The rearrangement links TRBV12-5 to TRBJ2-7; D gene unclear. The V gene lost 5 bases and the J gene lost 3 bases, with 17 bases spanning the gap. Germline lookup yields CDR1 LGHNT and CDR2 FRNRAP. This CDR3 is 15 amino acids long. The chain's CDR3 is CASGPASENLYEQYF. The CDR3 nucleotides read TGTGCTAGTGGTCCCGCGTCGGAGAATCTCTACGAGCAGTACTTC.

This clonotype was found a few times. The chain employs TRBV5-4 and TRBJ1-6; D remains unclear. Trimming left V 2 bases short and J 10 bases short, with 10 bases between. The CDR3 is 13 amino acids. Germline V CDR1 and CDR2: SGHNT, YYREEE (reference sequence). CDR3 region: CASSFRGGSPLHF. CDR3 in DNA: TGTGCCAGCAGCTTTCGGGGTGGATCACCCCTCCACTTT.

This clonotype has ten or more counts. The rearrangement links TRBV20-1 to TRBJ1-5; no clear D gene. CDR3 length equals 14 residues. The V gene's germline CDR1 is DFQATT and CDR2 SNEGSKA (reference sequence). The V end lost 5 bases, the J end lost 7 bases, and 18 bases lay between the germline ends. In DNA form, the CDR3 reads TGCAGTGCTCCACCCCGGTCCCCGGGGCAGCCCCAGCATTTT. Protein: CSAPPRSPGQPQHF.

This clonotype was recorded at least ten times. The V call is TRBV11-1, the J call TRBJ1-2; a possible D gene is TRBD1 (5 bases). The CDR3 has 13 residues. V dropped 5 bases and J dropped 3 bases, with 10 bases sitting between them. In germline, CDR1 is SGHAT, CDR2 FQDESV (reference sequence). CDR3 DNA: TGTGCCAGCAGCCTCGACAGTGACTATGGCTACACCTTC. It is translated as CASSLDSDYGYTF.

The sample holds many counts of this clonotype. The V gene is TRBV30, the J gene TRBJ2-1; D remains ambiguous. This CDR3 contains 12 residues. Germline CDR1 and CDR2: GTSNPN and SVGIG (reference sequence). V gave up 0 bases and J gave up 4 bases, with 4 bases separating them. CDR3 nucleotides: TGTGCCTGGAGTGTACTTTACAATGAGCAGTTCTTC. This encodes CAWSVLYNEQFF.